A single T cell receptor beta chain is shown here with its context. What it binds is not known. The CDR3 covers 15 residues. V lost 1 base and J 0 bases, leaving 6 bases between the germline ends. From germline, CDR1 is KGHDR and CDR2 SFDVKD. Via MiXCR, TCRdb re-called the reads, giving one row per CDR3 protein. The table includes roughly 760,000 distinct CDR3 sequences, 35% to 45% detected once. The source of the sample is a study of T cell repertoires in cytomegalovirus infection. Background on the study: Public TCR beta signatures were indicative of both CMV infection and a matching HLA type. Points from the study as a whole: The study found HLA-C-restricted CMV-specific TCR beta clonotypes dominating the ex vivo response.

The source is a human donor in good health (CMV status not recorded). Some clones in this sample may be carry-over from other donors' samples. This chain uses TRBV24-1 with TRBJ2-1; D remains unclear. Input material: PBMCs. The CDR3 here is CATSDLGFSYNEQFF. The CDR3 nucleotides read TGTGCCACCAGTGATTTAGGGTTCTCCTACAATGAGCAGTTCTTC.